These T cell receptor beta chains were read from a single sample in a study of T cell responses to AZD1222 COVID-19 vaccine. The repertoire was sequenced with immunoSEQ multiplex PCR; TCRdb's copy has only in-frame clones and lacks some. The sample has about 100,000 clones; about 86% are singletons. Here the sequenced sample was peripheral blood, taken on day 0 of AZD1222 vaccination. The receptors stem from an adult in good health. Both conserved end residues are trimmed from each CDR3.

TRBV9	13	TRBJ1-5	ASSVGSGSNQPQH
TRBV5-1	12	TRBJ1-2	ASSLASGNGGYT
TRBV4-3	11	TRBJ1-1	ASSQGQGTEAF
TRBV24-1	13	TRBJ2-5	ATSDPGQGGETQY
TRBV11-2	13	TRBJ2-7	ASSLERGSPYEQY
TRBV7-9	13	TRBJ2-5	ASRSSGAGQETQY
TRBV28	15	TRBJ2-6	ASSSLEELAGANVLT
TRBV6-5	12	TRBJ2-5	ASSYSGNQETQY
TRBV18	12	TRBJ1-2	ASSTGGGASGYT
TRBV7-9	12	TRBJ1-1	ASSLVGSDAEAF
TRBV4-2	11	TRBJ2-1	ASSQDTINEQF
TRBV19	14	TRBJ1-2	ASKVWGQAKNYGYT
TRBV12-5	10	TRBJ2-3	ASGLGSNTQY
TRBV2	12	TRBJ2-7	ASSAPRGSYEQY
TRBV18	13	TRBJ1-1	ASSPARKMNTEAF
TRBV9	12	TRBJ1-1	ASSTRDRPTEAF
TRBV6-5	11	TRBJ2-3	ASSTDGRDTQY
TRBV30	11	TRBJ1-2	AWTMIPGIGYT
TRBV2	10	TRBJ2-3	ASKLTLDTQY
TRBV9	12	TRBJ1-6	ASSVDESGTPLH
TRBV19	12	TRBJ1-6	ASRTDRENSPLH
TRBV29-1	12	TRBJ2-4	SVAQEALWDIQY
TRBV4-3	18	TRBJ2-3	ASSQVELAGGGTLRNTQY
TRBV5-1	10	TRBJ1-1	ASSLDTDEAF
TRBV27	13	TRBJ2-7	ASSLTRESIYEQY
TRBV29-1	11	TRBJ2-7	SVIRDGSYEQY
TRBV18	14	TRBJ2-2	ASSWGQGANTGELF
TRBV4-1	14	TRBJ1-3	ASSQDIAQAGNTIY
TRBV27	13	TRBJ2-7	ASSRTRTTSYEQY
TRBV7-9	13	TRBJ2-5	ASSSWGRGRETQY
TRBV4-1	12	TRBJ2-7	ASSQVTGGYEQY
TRBV12-3/TRBV12-4	11	TRBJ1-5	ASSLGKHQPQH
TRBV3-1/TRBV3-2	7	TRBJ2-7	ARSRDTY
TRBV9	10	TRBJ1-5	ASSGPSTSQH
TRBV6-6	13	TRBJ2-4	ASRGAQAPGNIQY
TRBV10-3	15	TRBJ1-1	AISGGSGGSSNTEAF
TRBV11-3	10	TRBJ1-3	ASSPLRNTIY
TRBV18	13	TRBJ1-4	ASSLPGTENEKLF
TRBV5-6	12	TRBJ1-2	ASSVGQGRDGYT
TRBV4-1	10	TRBJ1-2	ASSQDRNGYT
TRBV7-3	12	TRBJ1-2	ASSLITVGYGYT
TRBV9	13	TRBJ2-5	ASSLSGDLWETQY
TRBV5-4	14	TRBJ1-1	ASSRNGGVMNTEAF
TRBV30	11	TRBJ2-7	AWSSAQGREQY
TRBV18	11	TRBJ1-4	ASSREHGGQLF
TRBV30	11	TRBJ1-2	AWIGGGRSGYT
TRBV5-1	10	TRBJ2-5	ASSLIGETQY
TRBV2	12	TRBJ2-7	ASRGQISYYEQY
TRBV12-3/TRBV12-4	7	TRBJ2-7	ASFHEQY
TRBV10-3	11	TRBJ2-3	AISESSSQRQY